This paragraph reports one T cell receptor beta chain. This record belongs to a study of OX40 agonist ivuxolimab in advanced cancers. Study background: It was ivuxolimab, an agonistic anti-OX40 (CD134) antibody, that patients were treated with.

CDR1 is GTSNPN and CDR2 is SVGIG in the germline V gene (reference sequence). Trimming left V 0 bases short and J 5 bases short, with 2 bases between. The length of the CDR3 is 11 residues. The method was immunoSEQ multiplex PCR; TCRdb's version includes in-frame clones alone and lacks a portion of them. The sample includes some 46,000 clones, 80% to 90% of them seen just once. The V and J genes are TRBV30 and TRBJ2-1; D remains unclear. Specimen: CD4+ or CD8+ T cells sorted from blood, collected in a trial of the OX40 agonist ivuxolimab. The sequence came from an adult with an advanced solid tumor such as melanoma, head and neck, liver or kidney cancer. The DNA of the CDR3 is TGTGCCTGGAGTGTAAACAATGAGCAGTTCTTC. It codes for CAWSVNNEQFF.